This T cell receptor (beta chain) emerged from a study of CD8 T cells in ankylosing spondylitis. Losses at the gene ends were 7 bases for V and 5 bases for J; bases not matched to a gene: 17. This CDR3 has 17 residues. Each CDR3 protein is one row after TCRdb ran MiXCR on the 5' RACE reads. The sample includes about 150,000 distinct CDR3 sequences, just under 7.5% of them seen just once. This clonotype has at least ten counts. Its antigen is unknown. Study-level points and caveats: What appeared characteristic of ankylosing spondylitis blood was a TCR beta motif of 7 or 8 highly homologous variants. Previously reported in reactive arthritis synovial fluid and blood were some of the motif variants. Reportedly, disease-linked clones are significantly enriched in ankylosing spondylitis patients' matched synovial fluid.

V is TRBV12-3 or TRBV12-4 and J is TRBJ2-1; TRBD1 matches 7 bases. This TCR came from a female donor with ankylosing spondylitis or in good health (not recorded which). Input material: blood, either unsorted or a sorted T cell fraction (not recorded which). CDR3 DNA: TGTGCCAGCACCGCGCCCGGGACAGCAAGTTATCACAATGAGCAGTTCTTC. This codes for CASTAPGTASYHNEQFF.